The clone carrying this T cell receptor beta chain was detected a few times. Study processing details: Estimation of nucleated cell counts was performed using reference gene primer amplification. Clones were sequenced by immunoSEQ multiplex PCR, and TCRdb holds only the in-frame ones, with some missing. That table is the source of V, J and clone size, and D and trimming were worked out from the DNA. Here the sample spans over 200,000 clones, approximately 88% being singletons. This sample is drawn from a study of blood T cell repertoires in COVID-19. Study overall: COVID-19 samples, acute and convalescent, were from the United States, Italy and Spain. Sources were T cells, B-cell-depleted T cells, or PBMCs; the material itself was cDNA or gDNA.

The CDR3 length is 14 residues. In germline, CDR1 is MDHEN, CDR2 SYDVKM. The junction had 6 bases not matched to a gene; V was cut back by 5 bases and J by 3 bases. The sample was peripheral blood. This chain joins TRBV28 and TRBJ2-7, with 8 nucleotides matching TRBD1. The source of this sequence is a human donor in a cohort sampled during active COVID-19. The CDR3 here is CASSTPGTGYEQYF. The CDR3 DNA reads TGTGCCAGCAGTACACCCGGGACAGGCTACGAGCAGTACTTC.